The 5 T cell receptor beta chains below were found in one sample sequenced in a study of blood T cell repertoires in COVID-19. TCRdb's copy holds only in-frame clones and misses some; the assay was immunoSEQ multiplex PCR. The sample has fewer than 120,000 clones, around nine tenths seen once; the top ten hold approximately 5%. The sequenced sample was peripheral blood. All receptors derive from a human donor in a cohort sampled during active COVID-19.

This chain links TRBV5-1 with TRBJ2-3; D may be TRBD2 (6 bases). The V end lost 4 bases, the J end lost 3 bases, and 12 bases lay between the germline ends. This CDR3 is 14 amino acids long. Germline values: CDR1 SGHRS, CDR2 YFSETQ. The CDR3 loop is CASSQTGVTDTQYF. The DNA of the CDR3 is TGCGCCAGCAGCCAAACGGGGGTGACAGATACGCAGTATTTT.

V usage is TRBV6-5 and J usage is TRBJ2-1; D might be TRBD2 (5 bases). CDR1 and CDR2 from the germline V gene are MNHEY and SVGAGI. The CDR3 contains 13 residues. V lost 4 bases to trimming and J lost 6 bases, with 10 bases between them. The CDR3 is CASSSPGSNEQFF. The CDR3, as DNA: TGTGCCAGCAGTTCCCCGGGAAGCAATGAGCAGTTCTTC.

A single count supports this clone. V gene TRBV12-3 or TRBV12-4 combines with J gene TRBJ1-5; TRBD1 aligns across 7 bases. This CDR3 has 13 amino acids. J was trimmed by 7 bases and V by 3 bases; bases with no gene match: 3. The DNA of the CDR3 is TGTGCCAGCAGTTTGACAGGGATCCAGCCCCAGCATTTT. Its protein product is CASSLTGIQPQHF.

V and J are TRBV5-5 and TRBJ2-5; 11 nucleotides agree with TRBD2. This CDR3 spans 20 amino acids. The J segment lost 5 bases and the V segment lost 1 base, leaving 19 bases of the junction unmatched. Per the germline V gene, CDR1 is SGHKS and CDR2 is YYEKEE (reference sequence). The CDR3 nucleotides are TGTGCCAGCAGCTTGTTCGGGGGGTGGGCTAGCGGGAGGAGGATGGAGACCCAGTACTTC. Translated, it gives CASSLFGGWASGRRMETQYF.

The genes are TRBV19 and TRBJ1-1; 8 nucleotides agree with TRBD1. Per the germline V gene, CDR1 is LNHDA and CDR2 is SQIVND (reference sequence). This CDR3 region has 14 residues. V was pared by 5 bases and J by 0 bases, with 2 bases of the junction left unmatched. CDR3 DNA: TGTGCCAGTAGTCACAGGGGGATGAACACTGAAGCTTTCTTT. Protein: CASSHRGMNTEAFF.